Following are 22 T cell receptor beta chains from one sample sequenced in a study of Ad26.COV2.S vaccination and SARS-CoV-2 variants. Produced via immunoSEQ multiplex PCR; TCRdb's table is partial and in-frame only. This table holds roughly 100,000 clones, less than 85% found once. The sample consisted of peripheral blood, taken after recovery from COVID-19. The receptors come from a human donor who had recovered from COVID-19.

This clone was counted a few times. The rearrangement joins TRBV19 to TRBJ1-1, with unresolved D. The germline V gene has CDR1 LNHDA and CDR2 SQIVND (reference sequence). V was pared by 3 bases and J by 4 bases, with 9 bases between. The CDR3 has 13 residues. The CDR3 nucleotides are TGTGCCAGTAGTATCCAGGTGGCCACTGAAGCTTTCTTT. Translating gives CASSIQVATEAFF.

This clone was recorded once. This sequence joins TRBV5-1 and TRBJ1-2, with D unclear. The CDR3 extends over 14 amino acids. Trimming stripped 3 bases from V and 4 bases from J, with 13 bases between. Germline V gene lookup returns CDR1 SGHRS and CDR2 YFSETQ. The CDR3 bases are TGCGCCAGCAGCTGGAGTCCCGATCTCTATGGCTACACCTTC. Translated: CASSWSPDLYGYTF.

The CDR3 reads CAWSGTEVNQPQHF. The CDR3 DNA reads TGTGCCTGGAGTGGGACAGAGGTAAATCAGCCCCAGCATTTT. The J gene is TRBJ1-5, the V gene TRBV30, with D tentatively TRBD1 (6 bases). In germline, CDR1 is GTSNPN, CDR2 SVGIG (reference sequence). The length of the CDR3 is 14 residues. Trimming removed 1 base from V and 4 bases from J, with 11 bases in between.

J is TRBJ2-1 and V is TRBV5-4, with D perhaps matching TRBD1 or TRBD2 (5 bases each). V was pared by 0 bases and J by 5 bases, with 9 bases between. Looked up from germline, CDR1 is SGHNT and CDR2 is YYREEE (reference sequence). The CDR3 has 14 residues. This chain's CDR3 is CASSLVGDHNEQFF. For the CDR3, the DNA is TGTGCCAGCAGCTTGGTCGGGGACCACAATGAGCAGTTCTTC.

This chain uses TRBV11-2 with TRBJ2-1, with TRBD2 identical over 7 bases. Germline values: CDR1 SGHAT, CDR2 FQNNGV. With V trimmed by 4 bases and J by 0 bases, 6 bases remained unmatched. The CDR3 runs 16 residues. The CDR3: CASSWGGESSYNEQFF. CDR3 bases: TGTGCCAGCAGCTGGGGGGGGGAGAGCTCCTACAATGAGCAGTTCTTC.

Concerning this clone: In the same sample, other DNA sequences code for this CDR3. CDR3: CASSLRGTYGYTF. As DNA, the CDR3 is TGTGCCAGCAGTTTAAGGGGAACCTATGGCTACACCTTC. This chain links TRBV28 with TRBJ1-2, with a tentative D call TRBD1 (5 bases). Trimming took off 2 bases at V and 4 bases at J, with 8 bases between the two ends. CDR3 length: 13 amino acids. The germline V gene encodes CDR1 MDHEN and CDR2 SYDVKM.

The chain couples TRBV3-1 (or the pseudogene TRBV3-2) to TRBJ1-3, with D unclear. This CDR3 spans 16 amino acids. Per germline, CDR1 LGHDT and CDR2 YNNKEL (reference sequence). The V end lost 2 bases, the J end lost 4 bases, and 15 bases lay between the germline ends. The CDR3 DNA sequence: TGTGCCAGCAGCCAACGGCGGACCCTCGGGGGAAACACCATATATTTT. Translated: CASSQRRTLGGNTIYF.

This chain connects TRBV9 to TRBJ2-7; the match to TRBD2 covers 7 bases. The V and J ends lost 1 base and 2 bases, in that order; junction bases with no gene match: 6. The CDR3 is made up of 15 amino acids. The germline gives CDR1 SGDLS, CDR2 YYNGEE. The CDR3 protein is CASSVSSGSTYEQYF. The DNA of the CDR3 is TGTGCCAGCAGCGTATCTAGCGGCTCGACCTACGAGCAGTACTTC.

This chain uses TRBV7-7 with TRBJ1-1; TRBD1 is a possible D gene (5 bases). V gave up 5 bases and J gave up 5 bases, with 12 bases separating them. The CDR3 covers 13 residues. Germline CDR1 SSHAT, CDR2 FNYEAQ (reference sequence). CDR3 DNA sequence: TGTGCCAGCAGCCAAAGGGAGGGGACTGAAGCTTTCTTT. Amino acids: CASSQREGTEAFF.

The gene calls are TRBV6-2 or TRBV6-3 and TRBJ2-1; 9 bases line up with TRBD2. Germline CDR1 is MNHEY and CDR2 is SVGEGT. The CDR3 is 12 amino acids. Trimming cost V 6 bases and J 9 bases; bases outside gene matches: 3. CDR3: CASSPTSGEQFF. In nucleotides, the CDR3 is TGTGCCAGCAGCCCGACTAGCGGTGAGCAGTTCTTC.

This clone was seen a few times. The CDR3 region is CASSYTEAYGYTF. CDR3 bases: TGTGCCAGCAGCTACACAGAGGCCTATGGCTACACCTTC. The rearrangement joins TRBV5-4 to TRBJ1-2; D not certain. CDR3 size: 13 residues. V lost 3 bases to trimming and J lost 4 bases, with 10 bases between them. Germline V gives CDR1 SGHNT, CDR2 YYREEE (reference sequence).

V and J are TRBV19 and TRBJ2-3; D unclear. The V end was cut by 7 bases, the J end by 2 bases, with 7 bases between. The CDR3 runs 12 residues. Germline V CDR1 and CDR2: LNHDA, SQIVND (reference sequence). CDR3 bases: TGTGCCAGTAACGGGTACACAGATACGCAGTATTTT. Translation gives CASNGYTDTQYF.

CDR3 DNA: TGTGCCTCAAGGCGGGGGGCACAAGAGACCCAGTACTTC. This encodes CASRRGAQETQYF. V is TRBV2 and J is TRBJ2-5; 8 bases line up with TRBD2. This CDR3 is 13 amino acids long. The germline gives CDR1 SNHLY, CDR2 FYNNEI. J lost 2 bases, V lost 11 bases, and 7 bases had no gene match. Variable domain in full (rest from reference TRBV2 and TRBJ2-5): EPEVTQTPSHQVTQMGQEVILRCVPISNHLYFYWYRQILGQKVEFLVSFYNNEISEKSEIFDDQFSVERPDGSNFTLKIRSTKLEDSAMYFCASRRGAQETQYFGPGTRLLVL.

This clone was counted a single time. The chain links TRBV30 to TRBJ1-1; D not resolved. The germline gives CDR1 GTSNPN, CDR2 SVGIG (reference sequence). The CDR3 is 12 amino acids. The V gene lost 2 bases and the J gene lost 0 bases, with 4 bases spanning the gap. The CDR3 coding sequence is TGTGCCTGGAGTCCAGTGAACACTGAAGCTTTCTTT. It yields the protein CAWSPVNTEAFF.

By share, this clone ranks as medium-sized. The chain joins TRBV5-5 to TRBJ2-7; possibly TRBD1 for D (6 bases). Germline-derived CDR1 and CDR2 are SGHKS and YYEKEE (reference sequence). V lost 1 base to trimming and J lost 0 bases, with 11 bases between them. CDR3 size: 15 residues. As DNA, the CDR3 is TGTGCCAGCAGCTTGAGGTCACAGGGCTCCTACGAGCAGTACTTC. Amino acid sequence: CASSLRSQGSYEQYF.

This clone was recorded once. The chain recombines TRBV9 with TRBJ2-1; D unclear. This CDR3 is built from 12 residues. V lost 0 bases and J 9 bases, leaving 7 bases between the germline ends. CDR1 and CDR2 (germline): SGDLS, YYNGEE. The CDR3 DNA reads as TGTGCCAGCAGCGTAGACGTCGGTGAGCAGTTCTTC. Its translation: CASSVDVGEQFF.

V gene TRBV11-2 combines with J gene TRBJ2-5; D not certain. The CDR3 has 11 amino acids. The germline gives CDR1 SGHAT, CDR2 FQNNGV. The V end lost 8 bases, the J end lost 4 bases, and 8 bases lay between the germline ends. CDR3 in DNA: TGTGCCAGCTCGAATCGAGAGACCCAGTACTTC. Protein product: CASSNRETQYF.

Here the CDR3 reads CASSGEAEAFF. The CDR3 DNA is TGTGCCAGTTCAGGGGAGGCTGAAGCTTTCTTT. The chain couples TRBV6-5 to TRBJ1-1, with D maybe TRBD1 (6 bases). This CDR3 is built from 11 residues. V was shortened by 9 bases and J by 6 bases, with 11 bases between the two germline ends. Germline CDR1 and CDR2: MNHEY and SVGAGI.

The rearrangement joins TRBV18 to TRBJ2-1; perhaps TRBD1 as D (7 bases). The V and J ends lost 2 bases and 6 bases respectively, with 11 bases between them. Germline values: CDR1 KGHSH, CDR2 LQKENI. This CDR3 spans 14 amino acids. CDR3 sequence (DNA): TGTGCCAGCTCACCAAGGCAGGGGGGCAATGAGCAGTTCTTC. This translates into CASSPRQGGNEQFF.

This chain joins TRBV2 and TRBJ1-2; maybe TRBD1 (6 bases). Germline CDR1 is SNHLY and CDR2 is FYNNEI. Trimming stripped 8 bases from V and 2 bases from J, with 15 bases between. This CDR3 has 14 amino acids. CDR3: CASRGQTPNYGYTF. The CDR3 DNA reads TGTGCCAGCCGCGGACAGACTCCCAACTATGGCTACACCTTC.

The chain carries TRBV5-1 and TRBJ1-1, with no clear D. V was shortened by 4 bases and J by 3 bases, with 10 bases between the two germline ends. Germline V lookup: CDR1 SGHRS, CDR2 YFSETQ. CDR3 length: 13 amino acids. The CDR3 DNA reads as TGCGCCAGCAGCCTCGGTCCGGACACTGAAGCTTTCTTT. It specifies CASSLGPDTEAFF. The full variable domain, completed using reference TRBV5-1 and TRBJ1-1, is KAGVTQTPRYLIKTRGQQVTLSCSPISGHRSVSWYQQTPGQGLQFLFEYFSETQRNKGNFPGRFSGRQFSNSRSEMNVSTLELGDSALYLCASSLGPDTEAFFGQGTRLTVV.

This clone was seen only a few times. The CDR3 region is CASRFDRERNQPQHF. CDR3 sequence (DNA): TGTGCCAGCAGGTTTGACAGGGAACGCAATCAGCCCCAGCATTTT. V is TRBV2 and J is TRBJ1-5; 7 bases match TRBD1. V lost 6 bases to trimming and J lost 2 bases; unmatched junction nucleotides: 7. This CDR3 spans 15 amino acids. From germline, CDR1 is SNHLY and CDR2 FYNNEI.